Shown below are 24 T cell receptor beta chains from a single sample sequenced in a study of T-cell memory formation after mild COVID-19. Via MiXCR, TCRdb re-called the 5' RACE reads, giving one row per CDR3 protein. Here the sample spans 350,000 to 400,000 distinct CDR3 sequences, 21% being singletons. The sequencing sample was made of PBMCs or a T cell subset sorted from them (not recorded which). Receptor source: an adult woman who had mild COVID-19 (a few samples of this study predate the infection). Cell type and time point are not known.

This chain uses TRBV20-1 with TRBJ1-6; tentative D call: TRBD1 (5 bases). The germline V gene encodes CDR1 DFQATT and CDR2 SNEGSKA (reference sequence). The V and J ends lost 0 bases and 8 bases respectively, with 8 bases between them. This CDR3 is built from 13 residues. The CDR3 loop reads CSARDPGDSPLHF. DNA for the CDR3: TGCAGTGCTAGAGATCCGGGGGATTCACCCCTCCACTTT.

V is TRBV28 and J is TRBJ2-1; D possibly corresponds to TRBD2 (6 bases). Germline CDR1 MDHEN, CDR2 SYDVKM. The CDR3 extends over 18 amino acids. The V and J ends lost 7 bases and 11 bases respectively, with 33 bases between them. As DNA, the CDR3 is TGTGCCAGCAAACTTGCGGGACGCCATACAATGCGTTCCATGAAGCAGTTCTTC. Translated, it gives CASKLAGRHTMRSMKQFF.

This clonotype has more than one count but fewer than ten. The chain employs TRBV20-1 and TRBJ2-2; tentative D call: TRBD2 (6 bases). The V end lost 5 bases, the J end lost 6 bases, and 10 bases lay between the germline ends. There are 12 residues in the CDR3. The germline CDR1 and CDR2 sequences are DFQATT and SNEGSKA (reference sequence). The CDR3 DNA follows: TGCAGTGCTTGGGACTCCTCCGGGGAGCTGTTTTTT. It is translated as CSAWDSSGELFF.

CDR3 loop: CSVAAIQGDNEQFF. CDR3 nucleotide sequence: TGCAGCGTTGCCGCCATACAGGGGGACAATGAGCAGTTCTTC. This chain links TRBV29-1 with TRBJ2-1; 8 positions match TRBD1. The germline V gene encodes CDR1 SQVTM and CDR2 ANQGSEA. The CDR3 totals 14 residues. J was trimmed by 5 bases and V by 4 bases; bases with no gene match: 7.

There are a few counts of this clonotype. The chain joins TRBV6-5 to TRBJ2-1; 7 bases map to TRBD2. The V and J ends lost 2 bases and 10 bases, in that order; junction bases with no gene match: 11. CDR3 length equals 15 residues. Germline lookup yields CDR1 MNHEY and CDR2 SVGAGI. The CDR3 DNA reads TGTGCCAGCAGTTACGGGAGGGGCGCCCTGGGGGAGCAGTTCTTC. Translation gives CASSYGRGALGEQFF.

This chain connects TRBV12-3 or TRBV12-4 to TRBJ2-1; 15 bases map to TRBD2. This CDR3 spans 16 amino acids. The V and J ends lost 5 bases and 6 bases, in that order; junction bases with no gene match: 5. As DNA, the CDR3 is TGTGCCAGCAGTGGGACTAGCGGGAGGTCCCTCAATGAGCAGTTCTTC. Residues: CASSGTSGRSLNEQFF.

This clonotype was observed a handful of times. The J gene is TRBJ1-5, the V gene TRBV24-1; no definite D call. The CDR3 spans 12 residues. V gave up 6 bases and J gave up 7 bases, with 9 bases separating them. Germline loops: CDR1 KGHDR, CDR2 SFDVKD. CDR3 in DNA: TGTGCCACCAGTTTCGGTGGCCAGCCCCAGCATTTT. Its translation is CATSFGGQPQHF.

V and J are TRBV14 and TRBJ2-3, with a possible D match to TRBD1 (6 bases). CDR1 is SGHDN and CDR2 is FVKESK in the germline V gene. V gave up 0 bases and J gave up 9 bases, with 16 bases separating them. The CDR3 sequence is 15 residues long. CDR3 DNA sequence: TGTGCCAGCAGCCAAGATCGTCTACTGGGACACACGCAGTATTTT. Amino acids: CASSQDRLLGHTQYF.

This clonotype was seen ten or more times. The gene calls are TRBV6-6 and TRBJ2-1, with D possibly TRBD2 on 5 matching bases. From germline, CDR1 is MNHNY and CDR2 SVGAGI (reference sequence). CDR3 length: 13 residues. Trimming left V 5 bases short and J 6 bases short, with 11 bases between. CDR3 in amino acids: CASSPRESNEQFF. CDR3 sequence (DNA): TGTGCCAGCAGTCCCCGGGAATCCAATGAGCAGTTCTTC.

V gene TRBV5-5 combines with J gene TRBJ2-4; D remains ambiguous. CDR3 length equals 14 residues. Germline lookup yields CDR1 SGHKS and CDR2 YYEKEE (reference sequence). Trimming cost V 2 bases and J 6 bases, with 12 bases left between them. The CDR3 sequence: CASSLQPSGNIQYF. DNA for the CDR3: TGTGCCAGCAGCTTACAGCCGTCGGGAAACATTCAGTACTTC.

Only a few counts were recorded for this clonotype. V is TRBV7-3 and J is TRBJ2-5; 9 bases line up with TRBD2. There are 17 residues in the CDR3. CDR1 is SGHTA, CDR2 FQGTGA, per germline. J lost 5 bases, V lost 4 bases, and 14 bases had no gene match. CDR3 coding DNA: TGTGCCAGCAGCTCTAGACTAAAGCGGGGGGCTTGGGAGACCCAGTACTTC. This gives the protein CASSSRLKRGAWETQYF.

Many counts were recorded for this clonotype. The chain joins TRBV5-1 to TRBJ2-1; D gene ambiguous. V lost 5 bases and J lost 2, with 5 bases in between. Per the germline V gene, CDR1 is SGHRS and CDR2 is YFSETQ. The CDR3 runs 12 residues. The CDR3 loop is CASRETYNEQFF. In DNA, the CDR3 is TGCGCCAGCAGGGAGACCTACAATGAGCAGTTCTTC.

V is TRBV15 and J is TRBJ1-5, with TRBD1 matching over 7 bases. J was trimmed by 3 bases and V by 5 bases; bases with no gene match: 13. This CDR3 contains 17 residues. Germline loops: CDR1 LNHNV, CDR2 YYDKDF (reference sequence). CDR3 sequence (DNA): TGTGCCACCAGCGCCCCCGGGGACAGTGTTCCCAATCAGCCCCAGCATTTT. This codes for CATSAPGDSVPNQPQHF. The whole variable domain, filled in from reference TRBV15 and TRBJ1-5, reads DAMVIQNPRYQVTQFGKPVTLSCSQTLNHNVMYWYQQKSSQAPKLLFHYYDKDFNNEADTPDNFQSRRPNTSFCFLDIRSPGLGDTAMYLCATSAPGDSVPNQPQHFGDGTRLSIL.

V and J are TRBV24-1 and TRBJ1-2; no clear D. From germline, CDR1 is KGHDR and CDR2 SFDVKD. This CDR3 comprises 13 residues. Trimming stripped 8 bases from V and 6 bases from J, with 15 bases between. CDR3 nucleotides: TGTGCCACCAACAGCCCGGGGAGAGATGGCTACACCTTC. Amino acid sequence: CATNSPGRDGYTF.

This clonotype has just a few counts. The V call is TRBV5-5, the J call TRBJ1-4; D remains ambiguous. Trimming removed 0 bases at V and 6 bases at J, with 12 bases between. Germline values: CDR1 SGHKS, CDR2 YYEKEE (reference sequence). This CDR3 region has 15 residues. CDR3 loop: CASSLAPRKDEKLFF. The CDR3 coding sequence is TGTGCCAGCAGCTTGGCGCCCAGAAAGGATGAAAAACTGTTTTTT.

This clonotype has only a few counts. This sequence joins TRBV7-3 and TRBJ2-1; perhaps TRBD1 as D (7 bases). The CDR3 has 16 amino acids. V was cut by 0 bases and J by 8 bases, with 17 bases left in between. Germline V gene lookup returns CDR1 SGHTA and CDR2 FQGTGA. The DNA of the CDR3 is TGTGCCAGCAGCTTAACGGGGGGCAGGGGGAAGGATGAGCAGTTCTTC. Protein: CASSLTGGRGKDEQFF.

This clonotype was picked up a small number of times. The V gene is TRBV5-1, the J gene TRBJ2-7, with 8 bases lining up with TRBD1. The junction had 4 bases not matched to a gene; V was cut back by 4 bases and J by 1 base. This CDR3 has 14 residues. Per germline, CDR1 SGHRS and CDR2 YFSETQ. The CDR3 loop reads CASSHWDRSYEQYF. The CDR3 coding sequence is TGCGCCAGCAGCCACTGGGACAGGTCCTACGAGCAGTACTTC.

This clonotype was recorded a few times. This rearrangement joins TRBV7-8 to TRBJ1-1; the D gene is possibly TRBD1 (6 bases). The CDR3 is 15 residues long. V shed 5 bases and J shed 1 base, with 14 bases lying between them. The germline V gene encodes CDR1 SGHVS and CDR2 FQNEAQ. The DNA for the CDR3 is TGTGCCAGCAGCCGTCGTGCAGGGGCGAACACTGAAGCTTTCTTT. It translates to CASSRRAGANTEAFF. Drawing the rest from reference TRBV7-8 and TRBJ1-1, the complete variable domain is GAGVSQSPRYKVAKRGQDVALRCDPISGHVSLFWYQQALGQGPEFLTYFQNEAQLDKSGLPSDRFFAERPEGSVSTLKIQRTQQEDSAVYLCASSRRAGANTEAFFGQGTRLTVV.

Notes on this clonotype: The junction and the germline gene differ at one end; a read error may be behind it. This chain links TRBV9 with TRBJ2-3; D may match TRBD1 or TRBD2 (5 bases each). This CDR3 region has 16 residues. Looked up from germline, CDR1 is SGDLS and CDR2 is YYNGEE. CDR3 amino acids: CASSAGWDGSKDTQYF. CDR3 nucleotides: TGTGCCAGCAGCGCAGGATGGGACGGTAGCAAAGATACGCAGTATTTT.

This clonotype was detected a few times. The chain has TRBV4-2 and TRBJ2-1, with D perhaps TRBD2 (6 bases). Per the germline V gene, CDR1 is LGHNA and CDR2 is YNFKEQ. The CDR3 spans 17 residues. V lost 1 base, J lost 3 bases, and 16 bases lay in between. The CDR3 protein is CASSQAPASAFYNEQFF. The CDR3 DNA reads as TGTGCCAGCAGCCAAGCCCCAGCTAGCGCGTTCTACAATGAGCAGTTCTTC.

CDR3 in amino acids: CASSATGFQETQYF. The CDR3 nucleotides are TGTGCCAGCAGTGCCACCGGATTTCAAGAGACCCAGTACTTC. This sequence joins TRBV6-1 and TRBJ2-5; D gene uncertain. Trimming cost V 4 bases and J 2 bases, with 11 bases left between them. CDR3 length equals 14 residues. Germline V gene sequence: CDR1 MNHNS, CDR2 SASEGT.

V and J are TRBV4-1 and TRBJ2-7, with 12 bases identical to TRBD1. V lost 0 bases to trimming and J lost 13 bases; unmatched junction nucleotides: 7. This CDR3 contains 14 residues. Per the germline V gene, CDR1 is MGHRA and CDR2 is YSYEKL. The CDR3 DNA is TGCGCCAGCAGCCAAGAGCGGGGACAGGGGGCGTTTTACTTC. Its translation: CASSQERGQGAFYF.

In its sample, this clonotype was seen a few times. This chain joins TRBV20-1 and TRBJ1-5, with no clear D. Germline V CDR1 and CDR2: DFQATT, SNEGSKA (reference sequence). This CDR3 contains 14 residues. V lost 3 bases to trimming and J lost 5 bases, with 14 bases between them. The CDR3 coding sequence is TGCAGTGCTAGTCGAGTGCGGGGAGATCAGCCCCAGCATTTT. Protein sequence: CSASRVRGDQPQHF.

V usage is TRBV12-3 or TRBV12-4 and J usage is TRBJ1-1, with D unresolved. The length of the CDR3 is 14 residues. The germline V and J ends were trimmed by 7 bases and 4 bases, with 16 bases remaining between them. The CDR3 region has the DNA TGTGCCAGCACCGTAGGCAGGTCTGGCACTGAAGCTTTCTTT. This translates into CASTVGRSGTEAFF.